The next 25 T cell receptor beta chains were all read from a single sample in a study of T cells in localized non-small cell lung cancer. The protocol was immunoSEQ multiplex PCR, while the TCRdb copy is restricted to in-frame clones and leaves out a portion. The sample carries 75,000 to 90,000 clones, roughly 86% recorded once. The starting material was peripheral blood, obtained before any cancer treatment. Receptors originate from a man aged 35 to 69 with stage I lung adenocarcinoma.

The chain uses TRBV10-3 and TRBJ2-1; perhaps TRBD1 as D (6 bases). The ends were cut back, 7 bases at V and 5 bases at J, with 18 bases in the middle. Germline loops: CDR1 ENHRY, CDR2 SYGVKD. The CDR3 spans 15 residues. The CDR3 DNA reads TGTGCCATCATGGTGGGGTCAGGGGCCGACAATGAGCAGTTCTTC. Encoded protein: CAIMVGSGADNEQFF.

This clone occurred once. V and J are TRBV5-6 and TRBJ1-4, with D tentatively TRBD1 (6 bases). This CDR3 comprises 14 residues. V was pared by 4 bases and J by 6 bases, with 13 bases between. CDR1 SGHDT and CDR2 YYEEEE come from the germline V gene. The CDR3 DNA reads as TGTGCCAGCAGCACTACGGACAGATATGAAAAACTGTTTTTT. It is translated as CASSTTDRYEKLFF.

The table lists this clone with a few counts. The chain links TRBV4-1 to TRBJ1-4; D is unclear. This CDR3 has 12 amino acids. Trimming stripped 0 bases from V and 8 bases from J, with 4 bases between. Germline V lookup: CDR1 MGHRA, CDR2 YSYEKL. The CDR3: CASSQDSEKLFF. Written as DNA, the CDR3 is TGCGCCAGCAGCCAAGATAGCGAAAAACTGTTTTTT.

The chain couples TRBV19 to TRBJ2-7; 7 bases agree with TRBD1. Trimming cost V 6 bases and J 3 bases; bases outside gene matches: 5. Germline V CDR1 and CDR2: LNHDA, SQIVND (reference sequence). The length of the CDR3 is 13 residues. The CDR3: CASSGQAGYEQYF. The CDR3, as DNA: TGTGCCAGTAGCGGACAGGCCGGCTACGAGCAGTACTTC.

The chain has TRBV28 and TRBJ2-1; D is undetermined. Between the trimmed V and J ends, which lost 10 bases and 0 bases, there was a span of 13 bases. The CDR3 loop spans 14 amino acids. Germline V gene sequence: CDR1 MDHEN, CDR2 SYDVKM. The chain's CDR3 is CAIVAFSSYNEQFF. The CDR3 DNA reads as TGTGCCATCGTAGCTTTCAGCTCCTACAATGAGCAGTTCTTC.

This chain joins TRBV28 and TRBJ1-5, with 7 nucleotides matching TRBD1. Germline CDR1 and CDR2: MDHEN and SYDVKM. The V and J ends lost 7 bases and 4 bases, in that order; junction bases with no gene match: 10. The CDR3 runs to 15 residues. The CDR3, as DNA: TGTGCCAGCAACGGGTTAGGGGGCTTTAATCAGCCCCAGCATTTT. Encoded protein: CASNGLGGFNQPQHF.

The J gene is TRBJ1-6, the V gene TRBV2; TRBD1 matches at 7 bases. Trimming removed 4 bases from V and 9 bases from J; junction bases left unmatched: 3. In germline, CDR1 is SNHLY, CDR2 FYNNEI. This CDR3 comprises 13 residues. The CDR3 spells CASSGAGGSPLHF. The CDR3 DNA sequence: TGTGCCAGCAGTGGCGCAGGGGGTTCACCCCTCCACTTT.

In this sample, this clone turned up once. This sequence joins TRBV7-8 and TRBJ1-1; TRBD1 matches at 7 bases. CDR1 is SGHVS and CDR2 is FQNEAQ in the germline V gene. The length of the CDR3 is 13 residues. V was clipped by 5 bases and J by 4 bases; unmatched bases: 4. CDR3 sequence: CASSRDRATEAFF. The CDR3 DNA is TGTGCCAGCAGCCGCGACAGGGCCACTGAAGCTTTCTTT.

The chain recombines TRBV2 with TRBJ2-2, with D tentatively TRBD1 or TRBD2 (6 bases each). CDR3 size: 15 residues. The germline CDR1 and CDR2 sequences are SNHLY and FYNNEI. Deletions cut 7 bases from V and 1 base from J, with 13 bases between. The CDR3 DNA sequence: TGTGCCAGCACCGGGGGCGGTCTGAACACCGGGGAGCTGTTTTTT. This codes for CASTGGGLNTGELFF.

V is TRBV7-3 and J is TRBJ2-3; D not resolved. CDR1 and CDR2 (germline): SGHTA, FQGTGA. Trimming removed 4 bases from V and 4 bases from J, with 6 bases in between. The CDR3 extends over 12 amino acids. The chain's CDR3 is CASSSTSDTQYF. The CDR3 bases are TGTGCCAGCAGCTCAACCTCAGATACGCAGTATTTT.

A few counts support this clone. The chain has TRBV4-1 and TRBJ1-4; tentatively, D is TRBD1 (5 bases). The germline V gene has CDR1 MGHRA and CDR2 YSYEKL. V dropped 4 bases and J dropped 6 bases, with 18 bases sitting between them. The CDR3 is 16 residues long. CDR3 residues: CASSPVAEGRYEKLFF. The CDR3 DNA follows: TGCGCCAGCAGCCCCGTGGCGGAGGGGCGGTATGAAAAACTGTTTTTT.

This rearrangement joins TRBV6-5 to TRBJ1-2, with TRBD1 matching over 10 bases. The CDR3 runs 15 residues. After removal of 4 bases from V and 5 bases from J, the junction contained 7 bases not matched to a gene. Germline CDR1 MNHEY, CDR2 SVGAGI. Written as DNA, the CDR3 is TGTGCCAGCAGTTCCGGACAGGGGGTTTGGTATGGCTACACCTTC. Translated, it gives CASSSGQGVWYGYTF.

The V and J genes are TRBV5-5 and TRBJ2-5; possibly TRBD1 for D (5 bases). CDR1 is SGHKS, CDR2 YYEKEE, per germline (reference sequence). Trimming pared 0 bases from V and 0 bases from J, leaving 9 bases between. The CDR3 is 15 residues long. CDR3 DNA: TGTGCCAGCAGCTTGGGCGACAGCAACCAAGAGACCCAGTACTTC. It codes for CASSLGDSNQETQYF.

This clone was seen only once. The chain is built from TRBV6-5 and TRBJ1-1; D is ambiguous. The CDR3 is 15 residues long. Trimming stripped 5 bases from V and 1 base from J, with 14 bases between. The V gene's germline CDR1 is MNHEY and CDR2 SVGAGI. The CDR3 nucleotides read TGTGCCAGCAGTCGTTCCATATCGTGGAACACTGAAGCTTTCTTT. Translated: CASSRSISWNTEAFF.

The chain joins TRBV2 to TRBJ2-5; D possibly corresponds to TRBD2 (5 bases). This CDR3 region has 13 residues. The V gene's germline CDR1 is SNHLY and CDR2 FYNNEI. Between the trimmed V and J ends, which lost 8 bases and 6 bases, there was a span of 16 bases. The CDR3 sequence is CASCLAPAQTQYF. The DNA for the CDR3 is TGTGCCAGCTGTCTAGCCCCAGCCCAGACCCAGTACTTC.

This clone was seen a single time. The chain combines TRBV7-3 with TRBJ2-3; D not resolved. Per germline, CDR1 SGHTA and CDR2 FQGTGA. The ends were cut back, 0 bases at V and 4 bases at J, with 2 bases in the middle. This CDR3 is built from 12 residues. CDR3 amino acids: CASSLTPDTQYF. The DNA of the CDR3 is TGTGCCAGCAGCTTAACCCCAGATACGCAGTATTTT.

The V gene is TRBV5-6, the J gene TRBJ2-1; 11 nucleotides line up with TRBD1. The V and J ends lost 3 bases and 2 bases, in that order; junction bases with no gene match: 10. In germline, CDR1 is SGHDT, CDR2 YYEEEE. This CDR3 contains 18 residues. CDR3 DNA sequence: TGTGCCAGCAGCTCCTCGACCCGGACAGGGGGCGCCTACAATGAGCAGTTCTTC. Translated: CASSSSTRTGGAYNEQFF.

This chain connects TRBV9 to TRBJ2-5; the match to TRBD1 covers 8 bases. The CDR3 length is 13 residues. V lost 3 bases to trimming and J lost 2 bases; unmatched junction nucleotides: 0. Per germline, CDR1 SGDLS and CDR2 YYNGEE. The CDR3 reads CASSDRGQETQYF. The DNA of the CDR3 is TGTGCCAGCAGCGACAGGGGGCAAGAGACCCAGTACTTC. The entire variable domain, with the rest obtained from reference TRBV9 and TRBJ2-5, is as follows: DSGVTQTPKHLITATGQRVTLRCSPRSGDLSVYWYQQSLDQGLQFLIQYYNGEERAKGNILERFSAQQFPDLHSELNLSSLELGDSALYFCASSDRGQETQYFGPGTRLLVL.

This chain uses TRBV7-2 with TRBJ1-1, with D possibly matching TRBD1 (6 bases). V was shortened by 1 base and J by 10 bases, with 19 bases between the two germline ends. This CDR3 spans 15 amino acids. CDR1 is SGHTA, CDR2 FQGNSA, per germline. The CDR3 is CASSLVDTGGGGAFF. The CDR3 DNA reads TGTGCCAGCAGCTTAGTGGACACAGGAGGAGGGGGAGCTTTCTTT.

The chain recombines TRBV15 with TRBJ2-1, with D possibly matching TRBD2 (6 bases). V was clipped by 5 bases and J by 7 bases, with 15 bases between them. The CDR3 runs to 14 residues. The V gene's germline CDR1 is LNHNV and CDR2 YYDKDF (reference sequence). The CDR3 region has the DNA TGTGCCACCAGCGTCTTCCGGGAGACGAATGAGCAGTTCTTC. Protein product: CATSVFRETNEQFF.

The chain joins TRBV5-1 to TRBJ2-5, with no clear D. The CDR3 has 13 residues. Germline V gene data show CDR1 as SGHRS and CDR2 as YFSETQ. V lost 5 bases and J 4 bases, leaving 12 bases between the germline ends. CDR3 loop: CASSPGMRETQYF. The CDR3 bases are TGCGCCAGCAGTCCTGGAATGAGAGAGACCCAGTACTTC.

This clone has more than one count but fewer than ten. The rearrangement links TRBV18 to TRBJ1-1; D uncertain. The CDR3 length is 14 residues. CDR1 and CDR2 from the germline V gene are KGHSH and LQKENI. V was cut by 6 bases and J by 1 base, with 12 bases left in between. As DNA, the CDR3 is TGTGCCAGCTCGGATAACGGCGGGAACACTGAAGCTTTCTTT. This gives the protein CASSDNGGNTEAFF. The whole variable domain, filled in from reference TRBV18 and TRBJ1-1, reads NAGVMQNPRHLVRRRGQEARLRCSPMKGHSHVYWYRQLPEEGLKFMVYLQKENIIDESGMPKERFSAEFPKEGPSILRIQQVVRGDSAAYFCASSDNGGNTEAFFGQGTRLTVV.

The chain uses TRBV10-1 and TRBJ2-2; D gene ambiguous. Trimming removed 5 bases from V and 5 bases from J, with 12 bases in between. The CDR3 is 14 amino acids. Looked up from germline, CDR1 is WNHNN and CDR2 is SYGVQD (reference sequence). The CDR3 reads CASSRGQRTGELFF. The CDR3 DNA reads TGCGCCAGCAGTAGAGGCCAAAGGACCGGGGAGCTGTTTTTT.

Details on this clone: A read error may produce the germline difference seen at one junction end. This sequence joins TRBV14 and TRBJ1-3; maybe TRBD1 (5 bases). CDR1 is SGHDN and CDR2 is FVKESK in the germline V gene. The CDR3 has 15 residues. CDR3 bases: TGTGCCAGCAGTCAAGGGGCTTTCTCTGGAAACACCATATATTTT. Its translation: CASSQGAFSGNTIYF.

The gene calls are TRBV2 and TRBJ1-5; D might be TRBD1 (5 bases). CDR1 is SNHLY, CDR2 FYNNEI, per germline. CDR3 length equals 15 residues. Trimming removed 4 bases at V and 0 bases at J, with 10 bases between. CDR3 in amino acids: CASSGGAYSNQPQHF. The CDR3 nucleotides are TGTGCCAGCAGTGGAGGGGCATATAGCAATCAGCCCCAGCATTTT. The full variable domain, in which reference TRBV2 and TRBJ1-5 provide the parts outside the CDR3, is EPEVTQTPSHQVTQMGQEVILRCVPISNHLYFYWYRQILGQKVEFLVSFYNNEISEKSEIFDDQFSVERPDGSNFTLKIRSTKLEDSAMYFCASSGGAYSNQPQHFGDGTRLSIL.